This T cell receptor (beta chain) was recorded in a study of CD8+ T cells in alopecia areata listed by TCRdb under 2018. Some background on the complete study: The treated patients, all with moderate-to-severe alopecia areata, were enrolled in an open-label pilot trial of oral tofacitinib given at 5 to 10 mg twice daily. Human TCRbeta sequencing covered scalp tissue and sorted CD4+ and CD8+ peripheral blood T cells from patchy and totalis/universalis alopecia areata patients and healthy controls. Clonality in the scalp was compared among normal scalp (n=4), patchy alopecia areata scalp (n=8), and alopecia totalis/universalis scalp (n=8). The SALT score, which quantifies the percentage of affected scalp surface area, was used to measure disease severity in treated patients. High-throughput TCRbeta sequencing was used to examine T cell clonal expansion in alopecia areata in both the C3H/HeJ mouse model and human patients. Patients received tofacitinib for 6 to 18 months and were then followed off drug for 6 months to check for delayed response and recurrence. immunoSEQ multiplex PCR using 35 Vbeta forward primers and 13 Jbeta reverse primers was used to amplify TCRbeta CDR3 regions. RNA was obtained with the PAXgene miRNA kit for fixed scalp, the miRNeasy kit for PBMCs, and the RNeasy kit for mouse skin. Biopsies were taken from tofacitinib-treated patients at baseline and again at 4 and 24 weeks into treatment, and several of those patients also had a later scalp biopsy. General conclusions and limits of the study: Many expanded lesional clones were found to persist in scalp and blood during tofacitinib treatment, and relapse after treatment cessation may be partly explained by this persistence. Unlike mouse skin, which is dominated by gammadelta T cells, normal human skin has resident alphabeta T cells that are also sequenced, and this complicates analysis of the scalp TCR repertoire. The treated cohort was small, with a single nonresponder, so links between baseline CD8+ expansion and response need larger studies. Tofacitinib significantly decreased scalp clonality and the number of expanded CD8+ clones among the top 100 scalp clones. Shared TCR sequences between patients were less evident than in mice, which may be partly attributable to HLA diversity in the patient population. Higher clonality and more expanded CD8+ clones were observed in lesional scalp than in normal scalp, particularly in alopecia totalis/universalis, a finding suggestive of antigenic drive.

Explained via the paper, the time point label denotes: about 4 weeks on oral tofacitinib. Per the publication, the treatment or condition label means: oral pan-JAK inhibitor, 5-10 mg twice daily. Peripheral blood and lesional scalp punch biopsies were obtained from patients with alopecia areata. After PBMCs were isolated by density centrifugation and stained for CD3, CD4 and CD8, a FACSAria was used to sort CD4+ and CD8+ T cells. V was cut back by 7 bases and J by 1 base, leaving a gap of 8 bases between them. Via the germline V gene, CDR1 is SNHLY and CDR2 FYNNEI. From its cysteine to its phenylalanine, the CDR3 spans 12 amino acids. Only the CDR3 portion is preserved as DNA: 36 bases, with reading frame beginning at the first base. The library was prepared using the immunoSEQ multiplex PCR assay. To provide template for TCR sequencing, every sample had RNA extracted and reverse transcribed into cDNA. First-strand cDNA was synthesized using SuperScript III with a 2:1 mix of oligo-dT and random hexamers. A synthetic immune receptor repertoire was used to gauge amplification bias, and whatever bias remained was removed computationally. The authors' analysis ran thus. Raw reads were preprocessed to remove errors, and CDR3 was defined according to IMGT conventions as the region from the conserved cysteine to phenylalanine. Clonality was computed by normalizing Shannon entropy by log2 of the number of productive unique TCRs and subtracting the result from 1. Whether each scalp clone was CD4 or CD8 was inferred by checking scalp TCRbeta sequences against the CD4 and CD8 repertoires from sorted blood. In its TCRdb copy, this immuneACCESS table keeps in-frame sequences only and misses some clones. Where compared with another copy, unresolved V genes explain less than half of these, and the others have no known cause. That table is the source of V, J and clone size, and D and trimming were worked out from the DNA. Present in this sample are about 160,000 clones, approximately 65% of which were seen just once. Approximately 0.91% of the sample is taken by the ten largest.

Comments on this clone: This clone's antigen is unknown. The record has no base qualities; no much larger clone is one base away.

This sequence originates from a human donor with alopecia areata. The chain is made from TRBV2 and TRBJ2-7; no D gene call is confident. The sample consisted of CD4+ T cells sorted from blood, taken at week 4, from a patient treated with tofacitinib. The CDR3 corresponds to CASKDPSYEQYF. The nucleotides are TGTGCCAGCAAGGACCCATCCTACGAGCAGTACTTC.